The 17 T cell receptor beta chains below all came from one sample that was sequenced in a study of CD8+ T cells in alopecia areata. The authors extracted RNA and reverse transcribed it into cDNA as the sequencing template. Profiled with immunoSEQ multiplex PCR; TCRdb holds only in-frame clones, not every one. Of under 300,000 clones in the sample, around 64% were seen once. The treatment is: oral pan-JAK inhibitor, 5-10 mg twice daily. Sequenced material: CD4+ T cells sorted from blood, taken around week 53, from a patient treated with tofacitinib. The origin of the receptors is a human donor with alopecia areata.

The chain carries TRBV5-1 and TRBJ2-2; no reliable D call. V was trimmed by 2 bases and J by 4 bases, leaving 6 bases between them. CDR1 is SGHRS and CDR2 is YFSETQ in the germline V gene. The CDR3 loop spans 13 amino acids. In DNA form, the CDR3 reads TGCGCCAGCAGCTTTCGCCCCACCGGGGAGCTGTTTTTT. Its translation: CASSFRPTGELFF.

This chain uses TRBV7-9 with TRBJ1-1; D is unclear. The germline gives CDR1 SEHNR, CDR2 FQNEAQ (reference sequence). V was cut by 3 bases and J by 0 bases, with 8 bases left in between. The CDR3 consists of 14 residues. The chain's CDR3 is CASSFPTMNTEAFF. CDR3 bases: TGTGCCAGCAGCTTCCCGACAATGAACACTGAAGCTTTCTTT.

The J gene is TRBJ2-3, the V gene TRBV19, with TRBD2 identical over 13 bases. This CDR3 comprises 20 residues. CDR1 LNHDA and CDR2 SQIVND come from the germline V gene (reference sequence). J gave up 2 bases and V 5 bases, and 16 bases lay outside the gene matches. CDR3 sequence reads: CASSRRPGLAGMITTDTQYF. The CDR3 DNA reads as TGTGCCAGTAGTCGACGCCCGGGACTAGCGGGGATGATAACCACAGATACGCAGTATTTT. Based on the CDR3 plus reference TRBV19 and TRBJ2-3, the full variable domain is DGGITQSPKYLFRKEGQNVTLSCEQNLNHDAMYWYRQDPGQGLRLIYYSQIVNDFQKGDIAEGYSVSREKKESFPLTVTSAQKNPTAFYLCASSRRPGLAGMITTDTQYFGPGTRLTVL.

This clone was seen a few times. The rearrangement links TRBV5-1 to TRBJ1-2, with 12 bases aligning to TRBD1. Trimming removed 4 bases from V and 8 bases from J; junction bases left unmatched: 9. Germline CDR1 SGHRS, CDR2 YFSETQ. The CDR3 is 15 residues long. CDR3 in amino acids: CASSAPGTGGRGYTF. The CDR3 DNA follows: TGCGCCAGCAGCGCGCCCGGGACAGGGGGCAGAGGCTACACCTTC. The whole variable domain, filled in from reference TRBV5-1 and TRBJ1-2, reads KAGVTQTPRYLIKTRGQQVTLSCSPISGHRSVSWYQQTPGQGLQFLFEYFSETQRNKGNFPGRFSGRQFSNSRSEMNVSTLELGDSALYLCASSAPGTGGRGYTFGSGTRLTVV.

The rearrangement joins TRBV11-2 to TRBJ2-5; no clear D gene. Germline CDR1 is SGHAT and CDR2 is FQNNGV. V lost 3 bases to trimming and J lost 0 bases, with 5 bases between them. This CDR3 is built from 13 residues. CDR3 region: CASSFQYQETQYF. The CDR3 DNA reads as TGTGCCAGCAGCTTCCAGTACCAAGAGACCCAGTACTTC.

This clone appeared once. The rearrangement uses TRBV7-9 and TRBJ2-2; D is unclear. The CDR3 consists of 14 residues. Trimming stripped 10 bases from V and 3 bases from J, with 15 bases between. Germline V gene data show CDR1 as SEHNR and CDR2 as FQNEAQ (reference sequence). The CDR3 nucleotides are TGTGCCACGACGGATTTCCGAGACACCGGGGAGCTGTTTTTT. Encoded protein: CATTDFRDTGELFF. The full variable domain, completed using reference TRBV7-9 and TRBJ2-2, is DTGVSQNPRHKITKRGQNVTFRCDPISEHNRLYWYRQTLGQGPEFLTYFQNEAQLEKSRLLSDRFSAERPKGSFSTLEIQRTEQGDSAMYLCATTDFRDTGELFFGEGSRLTVL.

This chain joins TRBV25-1 and TRBJ1-4; weak D call: TRBD1 (5 bases). The V and J ends lost 3 bases and 10 bases respectively, with 15 bases between them. This CDR3 is built from 14 residues. In germline, CDR1 is MGHDK, CDR2 SYGVNS. CDR3 bases: TGTGCCAGCAGTGATCCCGGGGCCGGAGGAAAACTGTTTTTT. Residues: CASSDPGAGGKLFF.

This clone was counted between two and nine times. This chain links TRBV29-1 with TRBJ2-5; TRBD1 matches 9 bases. This CDR3 is 13 amino acids long. J gave up 5 bases and V 6 bases, and 7 bases lay outside the gene matches. Germline loops: CDR1 SQVTM, CDR2 ANQGSEA. CDR3: CSVLRTGAETQYF. CDR3 bases: TGCAGCGTGTTACGGACAGGGGCGGAGACCCAGTACTTC.

This clone was seen only a few times. The chain is built from TRBV6-1 and TRBJ2-3; unclear D gene. The CDR3 consists of 12 residues. V was shortened by 4 bases and J by 4 bases, with 6 bases between the two germline ends. In germline, CDR1 is MNHNS, CDR2 SASEGT. The CDR3 DNA reads TGTGCCAGCAGTGGACTGCCAGATACGCAGTATTTT. It specifies CASSGLPDTQYF.

This clone has just a few counts. In nucleotides, the CDR3 is TGTGCCAGCAGCTTGGGGGCGGGCTCTGGGGCCAACGTCCTGACTTTC. Translated: CASSLGAGSGANVLTF. The chain links TRBV5-6 to TRBJ2-6; D perhaps matches TRBD2 (5 bases). Germline loops: CDR1 SGHDT, CDR2 YYEEEE. Trimming cost V 0 bases and J 0 bases, with 7 bases left between them. CDR3 length: 16 residues.

This clone was observed a few times. The chain employs TRBV7-2 and TRBJ2-1; D call uncertain. The CDR3 has 11 residues. Trimming removed 2 bases from V and 13 bases from J, with 9 bases in between. Looked up from germline, CDR1 is SGHTA and CDR2 is FQGNSA. In nucleotides, the CDR3 is TGTGCCAGCAGCTTAATCGGTTACCAGTTCTTC. Its protein product is CASSLIGYQFF.

The chain employs TRBV9 and TRBJ1-5; TRBD1 matches at 7 bases. CDR1 is SGDLS, CDR2 YYNGEE, per germline. The CDR3 has 15 residues. Unmatched junction bases numbered 8, after V lost 3 bases and J lost 5 bases. CDR3 residues: CASSAGTEIYQPQHF. In DNA, the CDR3 is TGTGCCAGCAGCGCCGGGACAGAGATTTATCAGCCCCAGCATTTT.

This clone was recorded at least ten times. The J gene is TRBJ2-1, the V gene TRBV6-5; D is possibly TRBD1 (5 bases). Trimming removed 2 bases at V and 9 bases at J, with 17 bases between. Germline V gene sequence: CDR1 MNHEY, CDR2 SVGAGI. This CDR3 region has 15 residues. CDR3 residues: CASSYQGNQGSEQFF. CDR3 bases: TGTGCCAGCAGTTACCAAGGGAATCAGGGTTCTGAGCAGTTCTTC.

The V gene is TRBV6-5, the J gene TRBJ2-5, with 7 bases identical to TRBD1. J gave up 4 bases and V 0 bases, and 5 bases lay outside the gene matches. Germline V gene lookup returns CDR1 MNHEY and CDR2 SVGAGI. This CDR3 has 15 residues. The CDR3 DNA reads as TGTGCCAGCAGTTACTCCCAGGGGGTAGGAGAGACCCAGTACTTC. It encodes CASSYSQGVGETQYF.

V gene TRBV5-1 combines with J gene TRBJ2-1; 8 nucleotides match TRBD2. V was clipped by 1 base and J by 10 bases; unmatched bases: 7. The germline V gene has CDR1 SGHRS and CDR2 YFSETQ. The CDR3 has 14 residues. CDR3 in DNA: TGCGCCAGCAGCTTGAGTTTTAGCGGGGAGGAGCAGTTCTTC. Translated: CASSLSFSGEEQFF.

The chain has TRBV30 and TRBJ1-1; weak D call: TRBD1 (6 bases). This CDR3 comprises 16 residues. CDR1 and CDR2 (germline): GTSNPN, SVGIG (reference sequence). The V end lost 4 bases, the J end lost 10 bases, and 28 bases lay between the germline ends. The CDR3 DNA reads as TGTGCCTGGAAAGAGTGGGGGGGGCCATCGGGAATGGGAGCTTTCTTT. Protein sequence: CAWKEWGGPSGMGAFF.

The V call is TRBV25-1, the J call TRBJ1-5; no firm D call. This CDR3 has 14 amino acids. CDR1 MGHDK and CDR2 SYGVNS come from the germline V gene. Trimming pared 3 bases from V and 1 base from J, leaving 7 bases between. CDR3 region: CASSEYGSNQPQHF. The CDR3 bases are TGTGCCAGCAGTGAGTACGGGAGCAATCAGCCCCAGCATTTT.